This T cell receptor beta chain was observed in a study of T cells in Graves' hyperthyroidism and ophthalmopathy. Study-wide points: Appearing also in blood were most of the thyroid clonotypes expanded above 0.001.

The table lists this clonotype with many counts. Its specificity is unknown. Researchers amplified the TCR beta CDR3 regions from RNA transcripts. TCR CDR3 regions were first amplified by RT-PCR with HTBI primers. Using its own MiXCR run on the multiplex PCR reads, TCRdb lists one record per CDR3 protein. The table has some 650,000 distinct CDR3 sequences, roughly 15% seen once. Germline loops: CDR1 SGHAT, CDR2 FQNNGV. V was clipped by 5 bases and J by 1 base; unmatched bases: 7. The length of the CDR3 is 15 residues. The J gene is TRBJ1-1, the V gene TRBV11-2, with TRBD1 identical over 7 bases. The clonotype was recovered from a woman aged 35 to 49 with Graves' ophthalmopathy. What was sequenced was blood. The DNA for the CDR3 is TGTGCCAGCAGCCCAGACAGGGCCCCGAACACTGAAGCTTTCTTT. It specifies CASSPDRAPNTEAFF.